This TCR beta chain was retrieved from a study of Graves' ophthalmopathy and Graves' hyperthyroidism. Study results and caveats: Most thyroid clonotypes expanded beyond 0.001 frequency were also found in blood. Forecasting of ophthalmopathy progression by the model achieved nearly 71% sensitivity and less than 80% specificity.

Beta-chain TCR CDR3 regions were amplified from RNA transcripts. Scientists carried out first-round RT-PCR using HTBI primers and then a second-round multiplex PCR. Via MiXCR, TCRdb re-called the multiplex PCR reads, giving one row per CDR3 protein. The profile shows fewer than 400,000 distinct CDR3 sequences, about 18% of them singletons. Trimming removed 2 bases at V and 0 bases at J, with 8 bases between. Germline V gives CDR1 MNHEY, CDR2 SMNVEV (reference sequence). This CDR3 is built from 16 residues. Having ophthalmopathy, the donors showed moderate-to-severe activity, CAS ≥3 and NOSPECS ≥4, with disease lasting under 3 months. Clinical symptoms and serum thyroxine were used for diagnosis; TRAb, thyroid ultrasound and orbital computed tomography were also relied on. This clonotype was seen a handful of times. Its matching antigen is unknown.

The chain links TRBV27 to TRBJ2-6; D unresolved. Sequences were obtained from peripheral blood. The origin of this receptor is a woman aged 18-29 years with Graves' ophthalmopathy. CDR3 protein: CASSLIGSSGANVLTF. The CDR3, as DNA: TGTGCCAGCAGTTTAATAGGAAGCTCTGGGGCCAACGTCCTGACTTTC.